A selection of T cell receptor beta chains follows, all from one sample in a study of early T cells in non-severe SARS-CoV-2 infection. TCRdb reprocessed the 5' RACE reads with MiXCR, giving one entry per CDR3 protein. The sample carries 55,000 or so distinct CDR3 sequences, roughly 10% recorded once. The sequenced material came from whole blood. All receptors derive from an adult who was a healthcare worker with PCR-confirmed SARS-CoV-2 infection or an uninfected control (not recorded which). Each CDR3 is given with its conserved first and last residue. Not every row has a clone size; where given, it reads once, few, many or a size class.

TRBJ2-2	-	TRBV4-2	CASSQDTGNTGELFF
TRBJ2-7	few	TRBV28	CASSSPNYEQYF
TRBJ1-4	many	TRBV28	CASSFSGTGNEKLFF
TRBJ2-2	many	TRBV4-2	CASSQGYGFTGELFF
TRBJ1-1	many	TRBV11-2	CASSQRTGRTTEAFF
TRBJ2-1	-	TRBV18	CASSPPGSSNEQFF
TRBJ2-7	few	TRBV19	CASSDGHRSGVLSYEQYF
TRBJ1-4	-	TRBV28	CASSFMGGREKLFF
TRBJ2-1	few	TRBV20-1	CSAPPGTSGSYNEQFF
TRBJ1-2	many	TRBV5-6	CASSLASGQNYGYTF
TRBJ2-7	-	TRBV5-4	CASSLDMGGRGSYEQYF
TRBJ1-1	few	TRBV5-4	CASSWTGDGVEAFF
TRBJ2-1	many	TRBV11-2	CASSPYLSSYNEQFF
TRBJ1-1	few	TRBV7-8	CASSLRSFPEAFF
TRBJ2-7	many	TRBV5-1	CASSIATTGVHEQYF
TRBJ1-3	few	TRBV10-3	CAISEGPVTGNTIYF
TRBJ1-2	-	TRBV29-1	CSGGNGDGYTF
TRBJ2-5	few	TRBV11-2	CASSLGGTGSETQYF
TRBJ1-2	many	TRBV3-1	CASSQDSITRGYTF
TRBJ1-4	few	TRBV15	CATSRETGREEKLFF